The clone carrying this TCR beta chain was picked up a small number of times. What it recognizes is unknown. This sample is part of a study of T-cell reconstitution after alpha-beta-depleted transplantation in children. Study results and caveats: Some patients showed high day-60 TCRbeta diversity, which derived from surviving recipient T cells and thymic progenitors. From newly produced T cells came most of the T-cell counts and diversity one year after transplant. Roughly two months post-transplant, alpha-beta T cells reportedly originated from several hundred graft clones that had expanded.

TCRbeta library preparation incorporated unique molecular identifiers. TCRdb called the PCR reads again in MiXCR, with one record for every CDR3 protein. The data show under 450,000 distinct CDR3 sequences, with around 15% seen just once and roughly 27% held by the top ten. The material sequenced was PBMCs, mostly from graft donor cells, taken 360 days after TCRalphabeta/CD19-depleted stem cell transplant. This sequence was found in a boy younger than two who had a stem cell transplant for Wiskott-Aldrich syndrome, so the T cells may come from the graft donor.

CDR3 nucleotide sequence: TGCGCCAGCAGCCTAACCGGGACAGGGGGTCAAGAGACCCAGTACTTC. This translates into CASSLTGTGGQETQYF. The V and J genes are TRBV4-3 and TRBJ2-5, with 11 bases identical to TRBD1. V lost 4 bases and J lost 2; bases outside the gene matches: 6. Per the germline V gene, CDR1 is LGHNA and CDR2 is YSLEER. CDR3 size: 16 residues.